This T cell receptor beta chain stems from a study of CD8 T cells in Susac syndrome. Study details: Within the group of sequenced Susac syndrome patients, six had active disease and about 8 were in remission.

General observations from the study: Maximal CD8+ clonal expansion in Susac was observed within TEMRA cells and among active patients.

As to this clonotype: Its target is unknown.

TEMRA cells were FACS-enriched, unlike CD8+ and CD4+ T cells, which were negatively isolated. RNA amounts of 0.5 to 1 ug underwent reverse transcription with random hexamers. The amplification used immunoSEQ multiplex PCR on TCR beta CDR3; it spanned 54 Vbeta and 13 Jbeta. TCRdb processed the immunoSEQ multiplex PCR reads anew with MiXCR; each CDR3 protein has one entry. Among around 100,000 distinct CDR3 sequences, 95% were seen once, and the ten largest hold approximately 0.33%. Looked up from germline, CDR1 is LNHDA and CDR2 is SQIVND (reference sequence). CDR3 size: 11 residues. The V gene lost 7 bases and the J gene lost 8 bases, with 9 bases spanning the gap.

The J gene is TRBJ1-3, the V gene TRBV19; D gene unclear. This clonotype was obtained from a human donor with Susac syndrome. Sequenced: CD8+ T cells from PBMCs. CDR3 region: CASTGLDTIYF. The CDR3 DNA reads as TGTGCCAGTACCGGGTTGGACACCATATATTTT.